This T cell receptor (beta chain) was observed in a study of blood T cells in healthy people across ages. Sample-barcoded 5' priming and a J-beta primer mix drove a second PCR of roughly 6 to 12 cycles. TCRdb fed the 5' RACE reads into MiXCR, producing one record per CDR3 protein. The sample lists about 800,000 distinct CDR3 sequences, approximately 25% occurring once. The table lists this clonotype with a few counts. The CDR3 totals 15 residues. Looked up from germline, CDR1 is SNHLY and CDR2 is FYNNEI. The germline V and J ends were trimmed by 4 bases and 3 bases, with 15 bases remaining between them. The sample was also reused in another study, on T cells of mothers and their children.

This chain links TRBV2 with TRBJ2-5; weak D call: TRBD1 (5 bases). The receptor was isolated from a boy aged 10-17 years in good health. Sequencing used blood. This CDR3 is CASSGLGASEETQYF. In DNA form, the CDR3 reads TGTGCCAGCAGTGGGTTAGGGGCAAGCGAAGAGACCCAGTACTTC.